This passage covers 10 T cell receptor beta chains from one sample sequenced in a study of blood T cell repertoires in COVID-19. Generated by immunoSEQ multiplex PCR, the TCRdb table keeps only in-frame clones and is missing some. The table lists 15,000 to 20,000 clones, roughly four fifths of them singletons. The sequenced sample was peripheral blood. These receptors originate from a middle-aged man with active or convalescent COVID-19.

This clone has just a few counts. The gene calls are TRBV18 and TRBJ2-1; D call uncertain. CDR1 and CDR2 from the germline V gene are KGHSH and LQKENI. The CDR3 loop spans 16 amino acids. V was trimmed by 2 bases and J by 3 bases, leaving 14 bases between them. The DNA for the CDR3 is TGTGCCAGCTCACCAAAAGCAGATAGCTACTACAATGAGCAGTTCTTC. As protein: CASSPKADSYYNEQFF.

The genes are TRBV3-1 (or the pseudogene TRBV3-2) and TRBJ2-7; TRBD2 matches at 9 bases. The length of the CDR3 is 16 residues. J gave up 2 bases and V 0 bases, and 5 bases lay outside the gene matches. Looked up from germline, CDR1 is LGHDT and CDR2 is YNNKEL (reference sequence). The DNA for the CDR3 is TGTGCCAGCAGCCAAGATGCGCTAGCGGGAACCTACGAGCAGTACTTC. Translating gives CASSQDALAGTYEQYF.

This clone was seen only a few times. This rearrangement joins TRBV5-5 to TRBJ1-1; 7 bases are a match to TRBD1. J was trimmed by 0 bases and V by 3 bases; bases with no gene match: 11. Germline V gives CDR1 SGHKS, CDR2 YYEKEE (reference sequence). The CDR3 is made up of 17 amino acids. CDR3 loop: CASSYSTGYLMNTEAFF. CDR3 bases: TGTGCCAGCAGCTACTCGACAGGGTATCTCATGAACACTGAAGCTTTCTTT.

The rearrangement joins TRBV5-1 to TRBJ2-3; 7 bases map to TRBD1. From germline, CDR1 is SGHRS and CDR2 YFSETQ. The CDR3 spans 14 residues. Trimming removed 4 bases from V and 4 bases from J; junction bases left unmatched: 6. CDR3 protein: CASSPQGSADTQYF. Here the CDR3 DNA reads TGCGCCAGCAGCCCACAGGGGTCGGCAGATACGCAGTATTTT.

The CDR3 DNA reads as TGCGCCAGCAGCTTGGCCCCGGGGGCTAATGAAAAACTGTTTTTT. Protein sequence: CASSLAPGANEKLFF. V gene TRBV5-1 combines with J gene TRBJ1-4; possible D gene TRBD1, 5 bases. The germline V and J ends were trimmed by 0 bases and 3 bases, with 9 bases remaining between them. CDR3 size: 15 residues. CDR1 is SGHRS, CDR2 YFSETQ, per germline.

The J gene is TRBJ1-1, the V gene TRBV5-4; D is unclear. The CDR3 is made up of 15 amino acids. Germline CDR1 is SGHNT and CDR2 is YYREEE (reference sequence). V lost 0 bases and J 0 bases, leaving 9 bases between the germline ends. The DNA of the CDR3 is TGTGCCAGCAGCTTGGCCTTGCAGATGAACACTGAAGCTTTCTTT. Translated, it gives CASSLALQMNTEAFF.

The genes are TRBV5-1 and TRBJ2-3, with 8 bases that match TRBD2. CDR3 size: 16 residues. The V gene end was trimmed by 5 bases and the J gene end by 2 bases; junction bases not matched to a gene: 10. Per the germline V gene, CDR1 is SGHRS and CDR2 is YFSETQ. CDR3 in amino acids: CASSPGTRSSTDTQYF. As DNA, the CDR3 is TGCGCCAGCAGTCCCGGGACTAGATCTTCCACAGATACGCAGTATTTT. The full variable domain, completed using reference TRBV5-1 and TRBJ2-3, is KAGVTQTPRYLIKTRGQQVTLSCSPISGHRSVSWYQQTPGQGLQFLFEYFSETQRNKGNFPGRFSGRQFSNSRSEMNVSTLELGDSALYLCASSPGTRSSTDTQYFGPGTRLTVL.

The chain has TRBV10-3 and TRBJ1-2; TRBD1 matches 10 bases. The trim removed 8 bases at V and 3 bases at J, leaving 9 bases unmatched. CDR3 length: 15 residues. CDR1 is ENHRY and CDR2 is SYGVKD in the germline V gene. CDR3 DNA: TGTGCCATCTGCCGTGGACAGGGGGATTACTATGGCTACACCTTC. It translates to CAICRGQGDYYGYTF.

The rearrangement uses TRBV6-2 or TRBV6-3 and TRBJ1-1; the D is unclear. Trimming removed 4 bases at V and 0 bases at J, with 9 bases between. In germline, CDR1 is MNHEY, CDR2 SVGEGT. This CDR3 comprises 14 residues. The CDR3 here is CASSSPSMNTEAFF. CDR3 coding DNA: TGTGCCAGCAGTTCCCCTTCTATGAACACTGAAGCTTTCTTT.

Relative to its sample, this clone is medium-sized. CDR3 bases: TGTGCCAGCAGTTTGGGCTCACCCCAAGAGACCCAGTACTTC. Protein product: CASSLGSPQETQYF. The chain has TRBV27 and TRBJ2-5; D unclear. Germline loops: CDR1 MNHEY, CDR2 SMNVEV (reference sequence). V was cut by 3 bases and J by 1 base, with 9 bases left in between. This CDR3 region has 14 residues.